This T cell receptor beta chain was identified during a study of control samples from healthy donors and cancer patients. The CDR3 runs 16 residues. Trimming removed 3 bases from V and 5 bases from J; junction bases left unmatched: 9. Per germline, CDR1 SGDLS and CDR2 YYNGEE. This clone appeared a few times. Sequencing used immunoSEQ multiplex PCR; TCRdb keeps in-frame clones, though not all of them. Among over 55,000 clones listed, around 93% were seen once. Sequencing was done on a sample of PBMCs. The sequence came from a man aged 30-40 years with colorectal cancer. The chain links TRBV9 to TRBJ2-7; 12 bases are shared with TRBD1. CDR3 region: CASSAGGTGGTDEQYF. The CDR3 nucleotides are TGTGCCAGCAGCGCCGGCGGGACAGGGGGCACCGACGAGCAGTACTTC.